A single sample is the source of the 29 T cell receptor beta chains below, sequenced in a study of cytomegalovirus exposure and HLA in healthy donors. The PCR used 60 Vbeta and 13 Jbeta primers. The data were produced by immunoSEQ multiplex PCR, yet TCRdb's version contains in-frame clones alone and is incomplete. This sample has 160,000 or so clones, with around 77% found just once. What was sequenced was PBMCs. The source of these receptors is a woman aged 40 to 50 in good health and CMV-seronegative.

In its sample, this clone was seen many times. The V gene is TRBV10-3, the J gene TRBJ1-1; D remains unclear. CDR3 length: 16 amino acids. Trimming took 0 bases from V and 0 from J, leaving 11 bases between them. The germline gives CDR1 ENHRY, CDR2 SYGVKD. The CDR3 protein is CAISESFGGMNTEAFF. The CDR3, as DNA: TGTGCCATCAGTGAGTCTTTTGGAGGGATGAACACTGAAGCTTTCTTT.

The CDR3 reads CASSLAASSGNTIYF. The DNA for the CDR3 is TGTGCCAGCAGCTTAGCGGCAAGCTCTGGAAACACCATATATTTT. J is TRBJ1-3 and V is TRBV7-9; D uncertain. Trimming cost V 0 bases and J 0 bases, with 6 bases left between them. In germline, CDR1 is SEHNR, CDR2 FQNEAQ (reference sequence). The CDR3 contains 15 residues.

This sequence joins TRBV28 and TRBJ2-7; weak D call: TRBD2 (6 bases). Germline V gives CDR1 MDHEN, CDR2 SYDVKM. Trimming cost V 10 bases and J 2 bases, with 15 bases left between them. The CDR3 has 13 amino acids. This CDR3 reads CATLAAATYEQYF. DNA for the CDR3: TGTGCCACCTTAGCGGCGGCAACCTACGAGCAGTACTTC.

Only a few counts were recorded for this clone. The chain recombines TRBV6-5 with TRBJ2-2; the D is unclear. V was pared by 0 bases and J by 2 bases, with 10 bases between. Germline CDR1 reads MNHEY; CDR2 reads SVGAGI. CDR3 length: 16 residues. CDR3 protein: CASSYSRGVNTGELFF. CDR3 bases: TGTGCCAGCAGTTACTCGAGAGGAGTAAACACCGGGGAGCTGTTTTTT.

The chain has TRBV9 and TRBJ2-3, with 7 bases aligning to TRBD2. Germline lookup yields CDR1 SGDLS and CDR2 YYNGEE. The CDR3 length is 16 residues. V gave up 0 bases and J gave up 4 bases; unmatched junction bases: 8. The CDR3 DNA reads as TGTGCCAGCAGCGTAGGTTCGCGGGAGCCCGCAGATACGCAGTATTTT. Its translation: CASSVGSREPADTQYF.

As to this clone: A junction end diverges from the germline sequence, so it may reflect a read error. The rearrangement joins TRBV4-1 to TRBJ1-2; 8 nucleotides match TRBD1. The CDR3 totals 16 residues. Germline assignment: CDR1 MGHRA and CDR2 YSYEKL. Here the CDR3 reads CASSQDSRTGTPRLPF. CDR3 bases: TGCGCCAGCAGCCAAGATAGTAGGACAGGGACCCCTCGGCTACCCTTC.

This rearrangement joins TRBV11-3 to TRBJ2-3; 7 positions match TRBD1. This CDR3 has 16 amino acids. After removal of 0 bases from V and 2 bases from J, the junction contained 5 bases not matched to a gene. Germline CDR1 reads SGHNT; CDR2 reads YENEEA. CDR3 sequence: CASSLDNRGVTDTQYF. The CDR3 DNA reads as TGTGCCAGCAGCTTAGATAACAGGGGCGTCACAGATACGCAGTATTTT.

This clone was found once. The chain employs TRBV27 and TRBJ2-2, with 9 bases fitting TRBD2. Germline V gene sequence: CDR1 MNHEY, CDR2 SMNVEV (reference sequence). This CDR3 comprises 17 residues. The ends lost 6 bases at V and 4 bases at J; junction bases unmatched: 12. The CDR3 here is CASSNSPTSGITGELFF. The DNA for the CDR3 is TGTGCCAGCAGCAATAGTCCGACTAGCGGAATCACCGGGGAGCTGTTTTTT.

This clone was counted only a few times. The genes are TRBV2 and TRBJ2-3, with 7 bases fitting TRBD2. The CDR3 runs 15 residues. V lost 7 bases to trimming and J lost 3 bases; unmatched junction nucleotides: 10. The V gene's germline CDR1 is SNHLY and CDR2 FYNNEI. The CDR3 DNA sequence: TGTGCCAGCAACGTGGTGGGAGGGCCGACAGATACGCAGTATTTT. As protein: CASNVVGGPTDTQYF.

V usage is TRBV9 and J usage is TRBJ2-5; no firm D call. Between the trimmed V and J ends, which lost 0 bases and 5 bases, there was a span of 11 bases. The CDR3 contains 14 residues. CDR1 and CDR2 (germline): SGDLS, YYNGEE. The CDR3 nucleotides are TGTGCCAGCAGCGTAGATGTCGGTTGGGAGACCCAGTACTTC. Translated, it gives CASSVDVGWETQYF.

The rearrangement joins TRBV6-1 to TRBJ2-7; D uncertain. Germline V gene data show CDR1 as MNHNS and CDR2 as SASEGT. This CDR3 is built from 11 residues. Trimming left V 3 bases short and J 3 bases short, with 3 bases between. The CDR3 spells CASSDHYEQYF. The CDR3 region has the DNA TGTGCCAGCAGTGACCACTACGAGCAGTACTTC.

V is TRBV19 and J is TRBJ1-1; D might be TRBD1 (5 bases). Between the trimmed V and J ends, which lost 3 bases and 2 bases, there was a span of 7 bases. Germline V CDR1 and CDR2: LNHDA, SQIVND (reference sequence). This CDR3 has 13 amino acids. The CDR3 DNA reads TGTGCCAGTAGTATCCAGGGTAACACTGAAGCTTTCTTT. As protein: CASSIQGNTEAFF.

This clone was seen a handful of times. The V gene is TRBV6-1, the J gene TRBJ2-7; a possible D gene is TRBD1 (6 bases). There are 12 residues in the CDR3. Germline V gene sequence: CDR1 MNHNS, CDR2 SASEGT. Trimming left V 7 bases short and J 3 bases short, with 10 bases between. The CDR3 loop reads CASNSGVYEQYF. In DNA, the CDR3 is TGTGCCAGCAATTCAGGGGTCTACGAGCAGTACTTC.

This clone was counted a single time. The V gene is TRBV5-1, the J gene TRBJ2-3, with unresolved D. The CDR3 is made up of 16 amino acids. Germline V lookup: CDR1 SGHRS, CDR2 YFSETQ. V was pared by 4 bases and J by 1 base, with 16 bases between. The CDR3 is CASSTGSSRGTDTQYF. In DNA, the CDR3 is TGCGCCAGCAGCACTGGAAGTAGTCGGGGCACAGATACGCAGTATTTT.

J is TRBJ2-1 and V is TRBV18, with 8 bases matching TRBD2. Germline CDR1 is KGHSH and CDR2 is LQKENI. The V gene end was trimmed by 3 bases and the J gene end by 6 bases; junction bases not matched to a gene: 4. The CDR3 is 14 amino acids. The CDR3 is CASSPLSGANEQFF. In DNA form, the CDR3 reads TGTGCCAGCTCACCTCTTAGCGGGGCCAATGAGCAGTTCTTC.

The rearrangement links TRBV28 to TRBJ2-3; 8 bases agree with TRBD1. CDR3 length: 16 amino acids. The V and J ends lost 7 bases and 1 base, in that order; junction bases with no gene match: 10. Per the germline V gene, CDR1 is MDHEN and CDR2 is SYDVKM. The DNA for the CDR3 is TGTGCCAGCACACGTTGGGCAGGGGGCGGCACAGATACGCAGTATTTT. Protein sequence: CASTRWAGGGTDTQYF.

The gene calls are TRBV6-6 and TRBJ1-5, with TRBD1 matching 9 bases. CDR3 length equals 15 residues. V shed 7 bases and J 4 bases; nucleotides not matched to a gene: 8. Germline CDR1 MNHNY, CDR2 SVGAGI (reference sequence). The CDR3, as DNA: TGTGCCAGCATCTCCGGGACAGGGACGAATCAGCCCCAGCATTTT. This gives the protein CASISGTGTNQPQHF.

In this sample, this clone turned up once. This chain links TRBV6-6 with TRBJ2-5; no reliable D call. V lost 2 bases, J lost 5 bases, and 15 bases lay in between. CDR1 MNHNY and CDR2 SVGAGI come from the germline V gene (reference sequence). CDR3 length equals 15 residues. For the CDR3, the DNA is TGTGCCAGCAGTTACCGTGCGGTCCCTGGGGAGACCCAGTACTTC. It encodes CASSYRAVPGETQYF.

This rearrangement joins TRBV5-8 to TRBJ1-2; TRBD1 matches 8 bases. The CDR3 totals 15 residues. Trimming removed 2 bases from V and 7 bases from J; junction bases left unmatched: 10. CDR1 SGHTS and CDR2 YDEGEE come from the germline V gene. The chain's CDR3 is CASSLSAGGLGGYTF. The DNA for the CDR3 is TGTGCCAGCAGCTTAAGCGCAGGGGGCTTGGGTGGCTACACCTTC. Full variable domain (outside the CDR3, taken from reference TRBV5-8 and TRBJ1-2): EAGVTQSPTHLIKTRGQQATLRCSPISGHTSVYWYQQALGLGLQFLLWYDEGEERNRGNFPPRFSGRQFPNYSSELNVNALELEDSALYLCASSLSAGGLGGYTFGSGTRLTVV.

The chain has TRBV19 and TRBJ2-3, with D perhaps matching TRBD2 (5 bases). Germline CDR1 LNHDA, CDR2 SQIVND (reference sequence). The CDR3 sequence is 14 residues long. Trimming removed 3 bases at V and 3 bases at J, with 10 bases between. In nucleotides, the CDR3 is TGTGCCAGTAGTATTCCTAAGCGGACAGATACGCAGTATTTT. Encoded protein: CASSIPKRTDTQYF.

The table lists this clone with a count of one. The J gene is TRBJ1-2, the V gene TRBV10-3; possibly TRBD1 for D (5 bases). Trimming left V 7 bases short and J 2 bases short, with 14 bases between. The CDR3 loop spans 14 amino acids. Germline-derived CDR1 and CDR2 are ENHRY and SYGVKD. The DNA of the CDR3 is TGTGCCATCACCGGGGATGGGGGGAACTATGGCTACACCTTC. This sequence encodes CAITGDGGNYGYTF.

The genes are TRBV5-1 and TRBJ1-4, with a weak D call TRBD1 (5 bases). CDR1 is SGHRS and CDR2 is YFSETQ in the germline V gene. The CDR3 covers 16 residues. Trimming stripped 0 bases from V and 8 bases from J, with 17 bases between. As DNA, the CDR3 is TGCGCCAGCAGCTTGGCCCAGGGCAGGACGGACGAAAAACTGTTTTTT. Protein sequence: CASSLAQGRTDEKLFF.

The chain couples TRBV28 to TRBJ1-3; D is ambiguous. V was clipped by 4 bases and J by 5 bases, with 18 bases between them. This CDR3 comprises 16 residues. The V gene's germline CDR1 is MDHEN and CDR2 SYDVKM. The CDR3 loop is CASSSTGGGMRNTIYF. The CDR3, as DNA: TGTGCCAGCAGTTCTACTGGCGGCGGTATGAGAAACACCATATATTTT.

The rearrangement uses TRBV30 and TRBJ2-2; 12 nucleotides line up with TRBD2. The germline V gene encodes CDR1 GTSNPN and CDR2 SVGIG (reference sequence). The length of the CDR3 is 15 residues. V was clipped by 3 bases and J by 7 bases; unmatched bases: 6. The CDR3 protein is CAWSELAGGIGELFF. CDR3 DNA sequence: TGTGCCTGGAGCGAACTAGCGGGAGGAATCGGGGAGCTGTTTTTT.

V is TRBV10-3 and J is TRBJ1-1; 8 nucleotides line up with TRBD1. The CDR3 consists of 15 residues. With V trimmed by 3 bases and J by 0 bases, 3 bases remained unmatched. In germline, CDR1 is ENHRY, CDR2 SYGVKD. The CDR3 DNA reads as TGTGCCATCAGTGACAGGGGGCGTTTGAACACTGAAGCTTTCTTT. It translates to CAISDRGRLNTEAFF.

The chain links TRBV28 to TRBJ2-2; 9 nucleotides align to TRBD1. The CDR3 contains 15 residues. Germline assignment: CDR1 MDHEN and CDR2 SYDVKM. With 6 bases clipped from V and 7 bases from J, the junction kept 9 bases outside the gene matches. For the CDR3, the DNA is TGTGCCAGCAGCTCTAACAGGGGGCTCGGCGGGGAGCTGTTTTTT. The encoded protein is CASSSNRGLGGELFF.

This rearrangement joins TRBV28 to TRBJ2-1; the D gene is possibly TRBD2 (6 bases). This CDR3 has 16 residues. Trimming removed 3 bases at V and 5 bases at J, with 17 bases between. The germline gives CDR1 MDHEN, CDR2 SYDVKM. CDR3 region: CASSFGTGGADNEQFF. Written as DNA, the CDR3 is TGTGCCAGCAGTTTTGGGACCGGAGGGGCGGACAATGAGCAGTTCTTC.

The rearrangement joins TRBV19 to TRBJ2-7, with TRBD2 identical over 7 bases. Germline V gene lookup returns CDR1 LNHDA and CDR2 SQIVND (reference sequence). The J segment lost 4 bases and the V segment lost 4 bases, leaving 10 bases of the junction unmatched. The CDR3 totals 15 residues. The CDR3 DNA sequence: TGTGCCAGTAGTACCTACCTTGGGGAGGGGTACGAGCAGTACTTC. It codes for CASSTYLGEGYEQYF.

In regard to this clone: Other DNA sequences from this sample encode an identical CDR3 as well. The chain carries TRBV7-9 and TRBJ2-7, with TRBD2 matching over 7 bases. Germline values: CDR1 SEHNR, CDR2 FQNEAQ (reference sequence). CDR3 length: 14 amino acids. The V segment lost 1 base and the J segment 2 bases; nucleotides outside the gene matches: 2. CDR3 in DNA: TGTGCCAGCAGCTTAGAGGGAGGGCCCTACGAGCAGTACTTC. Amino acid sequence: CASSLEGGPYEQYF.